The 20 T cell receptor beta chains in this list originate from one sample, sequenced in a study of T cells in Graves' hyperthyroidism and ophthalmopathy. RNA transcripts yielded amplified TCR beta CDR3 regions. HTBI primers were the set used in a first-round RT-PCR of the TCR CDR3. One entry per CDR3 protein, called by TCRdb with MiXCR from the multiplex PCR reads. The sample records 390,000 or so distinct CDR3 sequences, under 15% being singletons. Sequencing used blood. The receptor set was obtained from a man aged 18 to 30 with Graves' ophthalmopathy.

This clonotype was detected ten times or more. The chain uses TRBV7-9 and TRBJ1-6; no definite D call. This CDR3 has 14 amino acids. Germline CDR1 SEHNR, CDR2 FQNEAQ (reference sequence). The ends were cut back, 1 base at V and 6 bases at J, with 7 bases in the middle. CDR3 protein: CASSLGSANSPLHF. CDR3 coding DNA: TGTGCCAGCAGCTTAGGGTCAGCTAATTCACCCCTCCACTTT.

The gene calls are TRBV6-5 and TRBJ2-3; 11 nucleotides line up with TRBD1. Germline CDR1 and CDR2: MNHEY and SVGAGI. V dropped 2 bases and J dropped 3; count of bases not matched to a gene: 7. This CDR3 is built from 17 residues. The CDR3: CASSYPGQGGRTDTQYF. DNA for the CDR3: TGTGCCAGCAGTTACCCGGGACAGGGGGGTCGTACAGATACGCAGTATTTT.

This clonotype was detected only a few times. This chain uses TRBV6-1 with TRBJ2-5; perhaps TRBD2 as D (5 bases). The V end was cut by 5 bases, the J end by 2 bases, with 18 bases between. CDR3 length equals 16 residues. In germline, CDR1 is MNHNS, CDR2 SASEGT. The CDR3, as DNA: TGTGCCAGCAGTTTACTAGGGTTCGACAAGCAAGAGACCCAGTACTTC. Amino acid sequence: CASSLLGFDKQETQYF.

This clonotype was counted at least ten times. V usage is TRBV7-8 and J usage is TRBJ1-1; 10 positions match TRBD1. J gave up 8 bases and V 4 bases, and 13 bases lay outside the gene matches. CDR1 is SGHVS and CDR2 is FQNEAQ in the germline V gene. The CDR3 runs to 16 residues. The CDR3 DNA sequence: TGTGCCAGCAGCTCACTGGACAGGGGGACCCGTGGCGAAGCTTTCTTT. Translating it yields CASSSLDRGTRGEAFF.

V is TRBV14 and J is TRBJ1-1, with TRBD1 identical over 8 bases. CDR1 is SGHDN and CDR2 is FVKESK in the germline V gene. V trimming: 4 bases; J trimming: 8 bases; junction bases outside the gene matches: 9. CDR3 length: 14 residues. Written as DNA, the CDR3 is TGTGCCAGCAGCCGGAGGACAGGGCGGGCCGAAGCTTTCTTT. It yields the protein CASSRRTGRAEAFF.

Many counts were recorded for this clonotype. The V gene is TRBV6-1, the J gene TRBJ2-7; a possible D gene is TRBD1 (6 bases). V was shortened by 6 bases and J by 6 bases, with 12 bases between the two germline ends. CDR1 is MNHNS, CDR2 SASEGT, per germline. The CDR3 has 12 amino acids. The CDR3 is CASRTLRGEQYF. CDR3 bases: TGTGCCAGCAGAACCCTCAGGGGCGAGCAGTACTTC.

This clonotype appeared once. The CDR3 spells CASRRDSLDSNQPQHF. DNA for the CDR3: TGTGCCAGCAGGCGAGACAGCCTGGATAGCAATCAGCCCCAGCATTTT. The rearrangement links TRBV6-1 to TRBJ1-5; tentative D call: TRBD1 (5 bases). Deletions cut 6 bases from V and 0 bases from J, with 15 bases between. Germline V gives CDR1 MNHNS, CDR2 SASEGT. The CDR3 has 16 residues.

Points on this clonotype: A much more abundant neighbour one base away suggests this may be a read error. The rearrangement links TRBV28 to TRBJ2-7; 9 bases agree with TRBD2. This CDR3 is built from 13 residues. Germline lookup yields CDR1 MDHEN and CDR2 SYDVKM. The CDR3 sequence: CASSPSGRHERYF. DNA for the CDR3: TGTGCCAGCAGTCCCAGCGGGAGGCACGAGCGGTACTTC.

This clonotype was picked up many times. V and J are TRBV4-1 and TRBJ2-1, with TRBD2 matching over 11 bases. The germline V gene encodes CDR1 MGHRA and CDR2 YSYEKL. The V segment lost 3 bases and the J segment 9 bases; nucleotides outside the gene matches: 13. The CDR3 covers 17 residues. The CDR3 region is CASSQGGLADQFGEQFF. Here the CDR3 DNA reads TGCGCCAGCAGCCAGGGGGGACTAGCGGACCAATTCGGTGAGCAGTTCTTC.

This clonotype was counted a few times. The V and J genes are TRBV3-1 and TRBJ1-6, with no clear D. The length of the CDR3 is 15 residues. Trimming pared 1 base from V and 5 bases from J, leaving 9 bases between. The germline gives CDR1 LGHDT, CDR2 YNNKEL (reference sequence). The CDR3 protein is CASSQAPRNNSPLHF. CDR3 nucleotide sequence: TGTGCCAGCAGCCAAGCGCCCAGAAATAATTCACCCCTCCACTTT.

Many counts were recorded for this clonotype. The chain has TRBV20-1 and TRBJ2-2; D is uncertain. CDR1 DFQATT and CDR2 SNEGSKA come from the germline V gene (reference sequence). The CDR3 covers 15 residues. Trimming removed 4 bases at V and 3 bases at J, with 15 bases between. The CDR3 DNA follows: TGCAGTGCTAAGGCGTTATCGGGCGACACCGGGGAGCTGTTTTTT. Protein sequence: CSAKALSGDTGELFF.

This clonotype was recorded many times. This CDR3 is CASSVFYRANYGYTF. Written as DNA, the CDR3 is TGTGCCAGCAGTGTATTCTACAGAGCTAACTATGGCTACACCTTC. The chain carries TRBV2 and TRBJ1-2; D unclear. CDR1 and CDR2 from the germline V gene are SNHLY and FYNNEI. V was trimmed by 4 bases and J by 0 bases, leaving 12 bases between them. The CDR3 runs 15 residues.

In this sample, this clonotype turned up many times. This rearrangement joins TRBV20-1 to TRBJ1-1; the D is unclear. Germline V gene data show CDR1 as DFQATT and CDR2 as SNEGSKA (reference sequence). V was shortened by 6 bases and J by 2 bases, with 10 bases between the two germline ends. The CDR3 length is 12 residues. The CDR3 bases are TGCAGTGCAAGATCGCCAAACACTGAAGCTTTCTTT. Translated: CSARSPNTEAFF.

This clonotype was seen a few times. The chain joins TRBV7-8 to TRBJ1-5; weak D call: TRBD1 (5 bases). Germline V lookup: CDR1 SGHVS, CDR2 FQNEAQ. Trimming left V 5 bases short and J 6 bases short, with 23 bases between. This CDR3 is 17 amino acids long. The CDR3 protein is CASSTRDPSPTRQPQHF. In DNA, the CDR3 is TGTGCCAGCAGCACACGGGACCCTTCCCCAACGCGTCAGCCCCAGCATTTT.

Details on this clonotype: This may be a read error, as it is one base from a much larger clone. This chain joins TRBV24-1 and TRBJ2-7, with no clear D. The CDR3 has 11 residues. Germline assignment: CDR1 KGHDR and CDR2 SFDVKD. The CDR3 reads CVTSDIYEQYF. The CDR3 DNA sequence: TGTGTCACCAGTGACATCTACGAGCAGTACTTC.

This clonotype turned up a few times. The V and J genes are TRBV4-1 and TRBJ2-1, with D perhaps given as TRBD1 or TRBD2 (6 bases each). The V end was cut by 2 bases, the J end by 4 bases, with 15 bases between. Germline CDR1 reads MGHRA; CDR2 reads YSYEKL. This CDR3 comprises 16 residues. CDR3 sequence: CASSQQDGGRYNEQFF. Written as DNA, the CDR3 is TGCGCCAGCAGCCAACAGGACGGGGGCAGATACAATGAGCAGTTCTTC.

This clonotype has a handful of counts. The rearrangement joins TRBV25-1 to TRBJ2-4; weak D call: TRBD2 (5 bases). V was cut by 3 bases and J by 1 base, with 7 bases left in between. The CDR3 runs 14 residues. CDR1 and CDR2 from the germline V gene are MGHDK and SYGVNS. This CDR3 reads CASSDGGAKNIQYF. As DNA, the CDR3 is TGTGCCAGCAGTGATGGCGGGGCCAAAAACATTCAGTACTTC. The full variable domain, completed using reference TRBV25-1 and TRBJ2-4, is EADIYQTPRYLVIGTGKKITLECSQTMGHDKMYWYQQDPGMELHLIHYSYGVNSTEKGDLSSESTVSRIRTEHFPLTLESARPSHTSQYLCASSDGGAKNIQYFGAGTRLSVL.

This clonotype was detected ten times or more. The chain joins TRBV6-2 or TRBV6-3 to TRBJ2-4, with D perhaps TRBD2 (6 bases). This CDR3 is 15 amino acids long. Trimming removed 1 base at V and 6 bases at J, with 13 bases between. CDR1 and CDR2 from the germline V gene are MNHEY and SVGEGT. The CDR3 DNA follows: TGTGCCAGCAGTTACTTCGGGAGTGGGGGAAACATTCAGTACTTC. Protein sequence: CASSYFGSGGNIQYF.

The chain links TRBV25-1 to TRBJ2-7, with D uncertain. Germline CDR1 reads MGHDK; CDR2 reads SYGVNS. V was cut by 0 bases and J by 0 bases, with 9 bases left in between. The CDR3 sequence is 15 residues long. The DNA for the CDR3 is TGTGCCAGCAGTGAATATGGCGGCCGCTCCTACGAGCAGTACTTC. This sequence encodes CASSEYGGRSYEQYF.

The chain couples TRBV15 to TRBJ2-7; 14 bases agree with TRBD2. Trimming at V came to 4 bases and at J to 3 bases, leaving 5 bases not matched to a gene. CDR3 length: 16 amino acids. Germline CDR1 LNHNV, CDR2 YYDKDF (reference sequence). Here the CDR3 reads CATSTWGTSGSYEQYF. CDR3 DNA sequence: TGTGCCACCAGCACCTGGGGGACTAGCGGGAGCTACGAGCAGTACTTC.